Each of the 8 T cell receptor beta chains below was sequenced from the same sample in a study of blood T cell repertoires in COVID-19. Assay used: immunoSEQ multiplex PCR; TCRdb lists only in-frame clones, some missing. In the table there are about 78,000 clones, more than 60% of which are singletons. What was sequenced was peripheral blood. The receptors derive from a human donor in a cohort sampled during active COVID-19.

The DNA of the CDR3 is TGTGCCAGCTCACCTCGGGACAGGGCGGATACTGAAGCTTTCTTT. Its translation is CASSPRDRADTEAFF. This chain joins TRBV18 and TRBJ1-1; 9 bases are shared with TRBD1. CDR1 and CDR2 (germline): KGHSH, LQKENI. The CDR3 extends over 15 amino acids. J gave up 5 bases and V 3 bases, and 7 bases lay outside the gene matches.

The chain combines TRBV2 with TRBJ1-6, with 7 bases that match TRBD1. From germline, CDR1 is SNHLY and CDR2 FYNNEI. The CDR3 is 15 amino acids. The junction had 10 bases not matched to a gene; V was cut back by 4 bases and J by 10 bases. The CDR3 loop reads CASSVGGWVWSPLHF. CDR3 coding DNA: TGTGCCAGCAGTGTAGGGGGCTGGGTATGGTCACCCCTCCACTTT.

The chain recombines TRBV11-2 with TRBJ2-6; D gene unclear. Germline V lookup: CDR1 SGHAT, CDR2 FQNNGV. The germline V and J ends were trimmed by 5 bases and 0 bases, with 8 bases remaining between them. The CDR3 extends over 15 amino acids. CDR3 protein: CASSLSNSGANVLTF. For the CDR3, the DNA is TGTGCCAGCAGCCTATCCAACTCTGGGGCCAACGTCCTGACTTTC.

V and J are TRBV9 and TRBJ2-3, with 11 nucleotides matching TRBD2. Looked up from germline, CDR1 is SGDLS and CDR2 is YYNGEE. The CDR3 extends over 16 amino acids. Trimming took 0 bases from V and 2 from J; bases not matched to a gene: 2. The CDR3 DNA sequence: TGTGCCAGCAGCGTAGCTAGCGGGGGGAACACAGATACGCAGTATTTT. Translation gives CASSVASGGNTDTQYF.

This clone was counted a few times. The gene calls are TRBV2 and TRBJ1-6; D is uncertain. The CDR3 sequence is 15 residues long. Trimming shortened V by 1 base and J by 8 bases, and 12 bases separated the two germline ends. In germline, CDR1 is SNHLY, CDR2 FYNNEI. CDR3 nucleotides: TGTGCCAGCAGTGAAGAGACTGTGACTCATTCACCCCTCCACTTT. Its translation is CASSEETVTHSPLHF.

V and J are TRBV7-2 and TRBJ1-2; D call uncertain. The germline V gene has CDR1 SGHTA and CDR2 FQGNSA. The V gene lost 1 base and the J gene lost 4 bases, with 10 bases spanning the gap. This CDR3 has 14 residues. The chain's CDR3 is CASSLDRGLYGYTF. CDR3 DNA: TGTGCCAGCAGCTTAGATCGAGGGCTCTATGGCTACACCTTC.

Note on this clone: The sample holds other DNA sequences that translate to the same CDR3. This chain joins TRBV6-5 and TRBJ1-2; 9 positions agree with TRBD1. CDR1 and CDR2 (germline): MNHEY, SVGAGI. Trimming at V came to 6 bases and at J to 5 bases, leaving 4 bases not matched to a gene. The CDR3 runs to 13 residues. CDR3 sequence: CASRRTGDYGYTF. As DNA, the CDR3 is TGTGCCAGCAGAAGGACAGGGGATTATGGCTACACCTTC.

The V gene is TRBV19, the J gene TRBJ2-1, with a possible D match to TRBD2 (7 bases). Germline assignment: CDR1 LNHDA and CDR2 SQIVND (reference sequence). This CDR3 region has 16 residues. With 2 bases removed from V and 5 bases from J, the gap between germline ends came to 16 bases. Written as DNA, the CDR3 is TGTGCCAGTAGTATAATTGGAACGGGGGGCCACAATGAGCAGTTCTTC. Amino acid sequence: CASSIIGTGGHNEQFF. The entire variable domain, with the rest obtained from reference TRBV19 and TRBJ2-1, is as follows: DGGITQSPKYLFRKEGQNVTLSCEQNLNHDAMYWYRQDPGQGLRLIYYSQIVNDFQKGDIAEGYSVSREKKESFPLTVTSAQKNPTAFYLCASSIIGTGGHNEQFFGPGTRLTVL.